A selection of T cell receptor beta chains follows, all from one sample in a study of OX40 agonist ivuxolimab in advanced cancers. Only in-frame clones appear in the TCRdb table, and some are missing; sequencing was by immunoSEQ multiplex PCR. The repertoire holds approximately 56,000 clones, with 80% to 90% as singletons. Sequenced here: CD4+ or CD8+ T cells sorted from blood, sampled in a trial of the OX40 agonist ivuxolimab. The receptors were gathered from an adult with an advanced solid tumor such as melanoma, head and neck, liver or kidney cancer. Each CDR3 is given with its conserved first and last residue. The order of the fields is D gene, V gene, clone size, J gene, CDR3 protein, CDR3 DNA. A D gene is named only where the DNA matches it firmly. Some rows have no size entry. The others give once, few or many, or a class for an expanded clone.

-	TRBV6-5	-	TRBJ1-5	CASSYSGVDQPQHF	TGTGCCAGCAGTTACTCAGGGGTTGATCAGCCCCAGCATTTT
-	TRBV7-5	-	TRBJ2-2	CVRSRISTNPNTGELFF	TGTGTCAGAAGCCGAATTTCAACTAACCCGAACACCGGGGAGCTGTTTTTT
TRBD1	TRBV7-2	-	TRBJ1-5	CASGQDRNQPQHF	TGTGCCAGCGGACAGGACCGCAATCAGCCCCAGCATTTT
-	TRBV19	once	TRBJ2-7	CASSVGGRTMAEQYF	TGTGCCAGTAGTGTGGGCGGACGGACGATGGCCGAGCAGTACTTC
TRBD1	TRBV6-6	once	TRBJ1-2	CASSRQGTNYGYTF	TGTGCCAGCAGTAGACAGGGAACTAACTATGGCTACACCTTC
TRBD1	TRBV28	-	TRBJ1-1	CASSIRGTEAFF	TGTGCCAGCAGTATCAGGGGGACTGAAGCTTTCTTT
-	TRBV6-5	-	TRBJ1-1	CASRPHDSYTEAFF	TGTGCCAGCAGACCCCATGACAGTTACACTGAAGCTTTCTTT
TRBD1	TRBV5-1	few	TRBJ1-2	CASSRTGFSDGYTF	TGCGCCAGCAGCCGGACAGGGTTCAGCGATGGCTACACCTTC
-	TRBV28	once	TRBJ1-2	CASSPPGRYYGYTF	TGTGCCAGCAGTCCTCCAGGACGCTACTATGGCTACACCTTC
TRBD2	TRBV28	-	TRBJ2-5	CAISAGEETQYF	TGTGCCATCTCAGCGGGGGAAGAGACCCAGTACTTC
-	TRBV6-6	-	TRBJ1-1	CASSPNGFTEAFF	TGTGCCAGCAGCCCCAACGGGTTCACTGAAGCTTTCTTT
-	TRBV7-2	-	TRBJ1-5	CASSLQRNQPQHF	TGTGCCAGCAGCTTGCAGCGCAATCAGCCCCAGCATTTT
-	TRBV4-1	-	TRBJ1-4	CASSRDRSSYNEKLFF	TGCGCCAGCAGCCGGGACCGATCGTCTTATAATGAAAAACTGTTTTTT
TRBD1	TRBV5-1	-	TRBJ2-1	CASSSHTGTGGRDEQFF	TGCGCCAGCAGCTCTCACACCGGGACAGGAGGCCGGGATGAGCAGTTCTTC
TRBD1	TRBV30	-	TRBJ2-7	CAWRYRGTYEQYF	TGTGCCTGGAGATACAGGGGTACCTACGAGCAGTACTTC
TRBD1	TRBV5-1	-	TRBJ1-3	CASSLQGYLGDTIYF	TGCGCCAGCAGCTTACAGGGGTACTTGGGGGACACCATATATTTT
-	TRBV4-1	-	TRBJ1-2	CASSHEGLPGYGYTF	TGCGCCAGCAGCCACGAGGGACTGCCGGGCTATGGCTACACCTTC
TRBD1	TRBV9	-	TRBJ2-6	CASSVAGGTGGSGANVLTF	TGTGCCAGCAGCGTAGCCGGAGGGACAGGGGGCTCTGGGGCCAACGTCCTGACTTTC
-	TRBV19	once	TRBJ1-3	CASSLDRGDTIYF	TGTGCCAGTAGTCTCGACCGTGGGGACACCATATATTTT
-	TRBV6-5	-	TRBJ1-1	CASSLDPRGTEAFF	TGTGCCAGCAGTCTGGACCCTAGAGGCACTGAAGCTTTCTTT
TRBD1	TRBV10-1	-	TRBJ2-5	CASSERGTGETQYF	TGCGCCAGCAGTGAGCGGGGGACAGGGGAGACCCAGTACTTC
-	TRBV7-2	-	TRBJ1-4	CASSLAGGLNEKLFF	TGTGCCAGCAGCTTAGCCGGCGGTCTTAATGAAAAACTGTTTTTT
-	TRBV10-3	few	TRBJ1-5	CAIRGSNQPQHF	TGTGCCATCAGAGGGAGCAATCAGCCCCAGCATTTT
-	TRBV10-2	-	TRBJ2-1	CASRGGAGPYNEQFF	TGCGCCAGCAGGGGAGGTGCGGGACCGTACAATGAGCAGTTCTTC
TRBD2	TRBV7-6	-	TRBJ2-5	CASSLGSGGWRETQYF	TGTGCCAGCAGCTTAGGAAGCGGGGGATGGAGAGAGACCCAGTACTTC
TRBD1	TRBV10-3	-	TRBJ2-1	CAISDLGQGLGTEQFF	TGTGCCATCAGTGATCTTGGACAGGGGCTAGGTACTGAGCAGTTCTTC
-	TRBV6-1	-	TRBJ1-2	CASSEGAAYGYTF	TGTGCCAGCAGTGAAGGAGCAGCCTATGGCTACACCTTC
-	TRBV7-5	medium-sized	TRBJ1-4	CARRTGPSNEKLFF	TGTGCCAGAAGGACCGGGCCTAGTAATGAAAAACTGTTTTTT